This T cell receptor (beta chain) originates from a study of T cell responses to AZD1222 COVID-19 vaccine. For this clone: This CDR3 is also generated by other DNA sequences in the sample.

Method: immunoSEQ multiplex PCR; TCRdb's copy keeps in-frame clones and lacks some. The table includes around 180,000 clones, roughly 90% detected once. CDR3 length: 14 residues. Trimming cost V 3 bases and J 6 bases; bases outside gene matches: 5. Germline V gene sequence: CDR1 MDHEN, CDR2 SYDVKM. The J gene is TRBJ1-2, the V gene TRBV28; 9 nucleotides align to TRBD1. The sequenced sample was peripheral blood, obtained on day 0 of AZD1222 vaccination. The TCR originated in an adult in good health. The CDR3 is CASSFVRTGDGYTF. The CDR3 DNA follows: TGTGCCAGCAGTTTTGTCAGGACAGGGGATGGCTACACCTTC.